The subject of this entry is one T cell receptor (beta chain). The data were taken from a study of CD4 T cells in relation to SARS-CoV-2 and coronaviruses. The V end lost 1 base, the J end lost 0 bases, and 5 bases lay between the germline ends. CDR1 and CDR2 (germline): SGHTA, FQGNSA. The CDR3 runs 14 residues. The repertoire was sequenced with immunoSEQ multiplex PCR; TCRdb's copy has only in-frame clones and lacks some. The top ten hold around 0.21% of the sample, which has 68,000 or so clones, 85% to 95% seen once. Unexposed donor CD4+ T cells date from about 2011-2019, before the COVID-19 pandemic.

The chain employs TRBV7-2 and TRBJ2-3; D gene uncertain. The sequencing sample was made of naive CD4+ T cells from PBMCs. The subset was: naive CD4+ T cells isolated by negative enrichment. The source is a human donor in good health. CDR3 bases: TGTGCCAGCAGCTTAGGGGTTAGCACAGATACGCAGTATTTT. Its translation: CASSLGVSTDTQYF. The whole variable domain, remainder taken from reference TRBV7-2 and TRBJ2-3, is GAGVSQSPSNKVTEKGKDVELRCDPISGHTALYWYRQSLGQGLEFLIYFQGNSAPDKSGLPSDRFSAERTGGSVSTLTIQRTQQEDSAVYLCASSLGVSTDTQYFGPGTRLTVL.